Presented here are 28 T cell receptor beta chains from one specimen sequenced in a study of T cell responses to AZD1222 COVID-19 vaccine. The protocol was immunoSEQ multiplex PCR, while the TCRdb copy is restricted to in-frame clones and leaves out a portion. The top ten clones hold approximately 1.3% of a sample with some 190,000 clones, over 80% of them seen once. The source was peripheral blood, collected on day 0 of AZD1222 vaccination. The receptors come from an adult in good health.

The rearrangement uses TRBV24-1 and TRBJ1-5; 8 bases line up with TRBD1. V was pared by 3 bases and J by 4 bases, with 4 bases of the junction left unmatched. The germline CDR1 and CDR2 sequences are KGHDR and SFDVKD. CDR3 length equals 15 residues. The CDR3 DNA reads TGTGCCACCAGTGATGGACAGGGTAGGAATCAGCCCCAGCATTTT. It yields the protein CATSDGQGRNQPQHF.

The chain links TRBV12-5 to TRBJ2-6; D is tentatively TRBD1 or TRBD2 (5 bases each). The CDR3 totals 17 residues. Trimming removed 5 bases from V and 0 bases from J, with 14 bases in between. Germline values: CDR1 LGHNT, CDR2 FRNRAP. CDR3 sequence: CASGPRDPGSGANVLTF. In DNA, the CDR3 is TGTGCTAGTGGTCCACGGGACCCCGGCTCTGGGGCCAACGTCCTGACTTTC.

This clone was seen once. The chain couples TRBV6-6 to TRBJ1-5, with D possibly matching TRBD1 (6 bases). CDR1 is MNHNY and CDR2 is SVGAGI in the germline V gene (reference sequence). V lost 6 bases and J 6 bases, leaving 18 bases between the germline ends. This CDR3 contains 15 residues. The CDR3 spells CASSQDSSRAQPQHF. CDR3 bases: TGTGCCAGCAGCCAGGACAGTTCCAGGGCTCAGCCCCAGCATTTT.

This chain's CDR3 is CASRTPEGHVSGGYTF. In DNA form, the CDR3 reads TGTGCCAGCAGAACCCCAGAGGGACACGTCTCGGGTGGCTACACCTTC. The chain uses TRBV28 and TRBJ1-2; D is perhaps TRBD1 (6 bases). CDR3 length: 16 residues. The V gene's germline CDR1 is MDHEN and CDR2 SYDVKM. Between the trimmed V and J ends, which lost 6 bases and 7 bases, there was a span of 24 bases.

The V gene is TRBV5-6, the J gene TRBJ1-1; possibly TRBD1 for D (5 bases). Germline V CDR1 and CDR2: SGHDT, YYEEEE. This CDR3 spans 12 amino acids. The V end was cut by 7 bases, the J end by 7 bases, with 14 bases between. The CDR3 region has the DNA TGTGCCAGCGCCTCCGGGGGTGGTGAAGCTTTCTTT. Translating it yields CASASGGGEAFF. Supplemented by reference TRBV5-6 and TRBJ1-1, the full variable domain reads DAGVTQSPTHLIKTRGQQVTLRCSPKSGHDTVSWYQQALGQGPQFIFQYYEEEERQRGNFPDRFSGHQFPNYSSELNVNALLLGDSALYLCASASGGGEAFFGQGTRLTVV.

As regards this clone: At one of its ends the junction is not consistent with the germline gene, which may arise from a read error. This chain connects TRBV6-2 or TRBV6-3 to TRBJ1-1; TRBD1 agrees at 11 bases. The CDR3 has 20 amino acids. Germline CDR1 and CDR2: MNHEY and SVGEGT. In DNA form, the CDR3 reads TGTGCCAGCACTTACCGAACGTTCCGGGACAGGGGGACGGATGGCACTGAAGCTTTCTTT. Amino acids: CASTYRTFRDRGTDGTEAFF.

The gene calls are TRBV7-9 and TRBJ1-4; D gene ambiguous. In germline, CDR1 is SEHNR, CDR2 FQNEAQ (reference sequence). CDR3 length: 14 amino acids. V lost 10 bases and J 7 bases, leaving 19 bases between the germline ends. Here the CDR3 reads CATRGGPEGEKLFF. DNA for the CDR3: TGTGCCACCAGAGGAGGCCCAGAGGGTGAAAAACTGTTTTTT.

The V gene is TRBV4-3, the J gene TRBJ1-2; D is unresolved. In germline, CDR1 is LGHNA, CDR2 YSLEER. The CDR3 has 16 amino acids. Deletions cut 1 base from V and 2 bases from J, with 14 bases between. The CDR3 DNA reads as TGCGCCAGCAGCCAAGGACTATTACTTGACAACTATGGCTACACCTTC. Its translation: CASSQGLLLDNYGYTF.

The rearrangement joins TRBV9 to TRBJ1-2, with TRBD1 identical over 9 bases. Germline values: CDR1 SGDLS, CDR2 YYNGEE. The CDR3 totals 17 residues. The V segment lost 2 bases and the J segment 1 base; nucleotides outside the gene matches: 9. CDR3 region: CASSVSIRDRDNYGYTF. CDR3 nucleotides: TGTGCCAGCAGCGTGTCGATCCGGGACAGGGATAACTATGGCTACACCTTC. Supplemented by reference TRBV9 and TRBJ1-2, the full variable domain reads DSGVTQTPKHLITATGQRVTLRCSPRSGDLSVYWYQQSLDQGLQFLIQYYNGEERAKGNILERFSAQQFPDLHSELNLSSLELGDSALYFCASSVSIRDRDNYGYTFGSGTRLTVV.

The chain uses TRBV6-6 and TRBJ1-2; D might be TRBD1 (6 bases). This CDR3 comprises 11 residues. Germline lookup yields CDR1 MNHNY and CDR2 SVGAGI (reference sequence). With 6 bases removed from V and 4 bases from J, the gap between germline ends came to 6 bases. Written as DNA, the CDR3 is TGTGCCAGCAGGGGGGCCTATGGCTACACCTTC. Protein sequence: CASRGAYGYTF.

The chain recombines TRBV2 with TRBJ2-1; tentatively, D is TRBD1 (6 bases). This CDR3 comprises 16 residues. CDR1 is SNHLY and CDR2 is FYNNEI in the germline V gene. V was trimmed by 6 bases and J by 5 bases, leaving 20 bases between them. This chain's CDR3 is CASRTPGTQPDNEQFF. Written as DNA, the CDR3 is TGTGCCAGCAGGACCCCCGGGACACAACCCGACAATGAGCAGTTCTTC.

The rearrangement joins TRBV5-6 to TRBJ1-2, with D possibly TRBD1 on 5 matching bases. This CDR3 is built from 11 residues. V was clipped by 4 bases and J by 8 bases, with 9 bases between them. Germline loops: CDR1 SGHDT, CDR2 YYEEEE. Here the CDR3 reads CASSGDVGYTF. The CDR3 bases are TGTGCCAGCAGCGGGGACGTCGGCTACACCTTC.

The chain is built from TRBV2 and TRBJ1-2; TRBD1 agrees at 9 bases. The length of the CDR3 is 14 residues. Trimming removed 7 bases from V and 9 bases from J; junction bases left unmatched: 12. Germline assignment: CDR1 SNHLY and CDR2 FYNNEI. The CDR3 DNA sequence: TGTGCCAGCAACCCCGCCGGGACAGGGAAGAGCTACACCTTC. This codes for CASNPAGTGKSYTF.

This rearrangement joins TRBV12-3 or TRBV12-4 to TRBJ1-1; D remains unclear. V gave up 7 bases and J gave up 1 base, with 10 bases separating them. The CDR3 sequence is 13 residues long. The CDR3 nucleotides are TGTGCCAGCATCCTAAGTGGGAACACTGAAGCTTTCTTT. It specifies CASILSGNTEAFF.

The chain is built from TRBV6-6 and TRBJ1-1, with 7 bases lining up with TRBD1. The V gene end was trimmed by 2 bases and the J gene end by 1 base; junction bases not matched to a gene: 4. Germline CDR1 MNHNY, CDR2 SVGAGI (reference sequence). CDR3 length equals 15 residues. The CDR3, as DNA: TGTGCCAGCAGTTACAGCAGACAGGGGAACACTGAAGCTTTCTTT. Translation gives CASSYSRQGNTEAFF.

The J gene is TRBJ2-2, the V gene TRBV14; tentatively, D is TRBD1 (6 bases). This CDR3 has 15 amino acids. V lost 5 bases to trimming and J lost 7 bases, with 17 bases between them. Germline CDR1 reads SGHDN; CDR2 reads FVKESK. The CDR3 reads CASSSRQARGGELFF. The CDR3 region has the DNA TGTGCCAGCAGCTCCCGACAGGCCCGGGGCGGGGAGCTGTTTTTT.

The chain recombines TRBV5-1 with TRBJ1-6; maybe TRBD1 (5 bases). V was pared by 0 bases and J by 6 bases, with 10 bases between. CDR1 is SGHRS and CDR2 is YFSETQ in the germline V gene. This CDR3 is 15 amino acids long. DNA for the CDR3: TGCGCCAGCAGCTTGGCAGTCCAGGGTAATTCACCCCTCCACTTT. Amino acids: CASSLAVQGNSPLHF.

The CDR3 loop is CASSLTVMNTEAFF. The CDR3 nucleotides are TGTGCCAGCAGTTTAACAGTGATGAACACTGAAGCTTTCTTT. The V gene is TRBV27, the J gene TRBJ1-1; D remains ambiguous. Germline V gene lookup returns CDR1 MNHEY and CDR2 SMNVEV (reference sequence). The length of the CDR3 is 14 residues. V lost 2 bases and J 0 bases, leaving 7 bases between the germline ends.

The gene calls are TRBV7-8 and TRBJ2-1, with unresolved D. Trimming cost V 7 bases and J 0 bases, with 13 bases left between them. The germline gives CDR1 SGHVS, CDR2 FQNEAQ. CDR3 length: 15 residues. The CDR3 nucleotides are TGTGCCAGCAACCCTTCCAGTAGCTCCTACAATGAGCAGTTCTTC. It yields the protein CASNPSSSSYNEQFF.

The V call is TRBV2, the J call TRBJ1-1, with D unclear. The V gene lost 4 bases and the J gene lost 0 bases, with 6 bases spanning the gap. Germline V gene sequence: CDR1 SNHLY, CDR2 FYNNEI. There are 13 residues in the CDR3. CDR3 in amino acids: CASSAELNTEAFF. The CDR3 coding sequence is TGTGCCAGCAGTGCAGAACTGAACACTGAAGCTTTCTTT. Using reference TRBV2 and TRBJ1-1 for the parts outside the CDR3, the full variable domain is EPEVTQTPSHQVTQMGQEVILRCVPISNHLYFYWYRQILGQKVEFLVSFYNNEISEKSEIFDDQFSVERPDGSNFTLKIRSTKLEDSAMYFCASSAELNTEAFFGQGTRLTVV.

Comment on this clone: Sequence at one end of the junction differs from germline and may be a read error. V is TRBV27 and J is TRBJ2-7; 10 bases map to TRBD2. CDR3 length: 15 residues. Germline CDR1 reads MNHEY; CDR2 reads SMNVEV (reference sequence). The CDR3 spells CASSPGFDSGGRTHF. The CDR3 DNA sequence: TGTGCCAGCAGTCCCGGTTTCGATAGCGGGGGGCGAACACACTTC.

This chain uses TRBV6-5 with TRBJ1-1; weak D call: TRBD1 (5 bases). CDR3 size: 14 residues. V was shortened by 5 bases and J by 0 bases, with 10 bases between the two germline ends. The germline CDR1 and CDR2 sequences are MNHEY and SVGAGI. The CDR3 reads CASSPGGLNTEAFF. The CDR3 DNA is TGTGCCAGCAGTCCCGGGGGGTTGAACACTGAAGCTTTCTTT.

The genes are TRBV4-2 and TRBJ1-4; 11 bases are a match to TRBD1. The length of the CDR3 is 20 residues. Germline CDR1 and CDR2: LGHNA and YNFKEQ. The junction had 17 bases not matched to a gene; V was cut back by 0 bases and J by 8 bases. The CDR3 is CASSQDLGGQGELIREKLFF. CDR3 nucleotide sequence: TGTGCCAGCAGCCAAGATTTGGGGGGACAGGGGGAGTTAATTCGAGAAAAACTGTTTTTT.

The rearrangement uses TRBV10-3 and TRBJ1-3; TRBD1 aligns across 9 bases. The CDR3 totals 14 residues. The V and J ends lost 7 bases and 1 base, in that order; junction bases with no gene match: 2. Germline CDR1 is ENHRY and CDR2 is SYGVKD. The CDR3 sequence: CAIKGTGSGNTIYF. CDR3 nucleotides: TGTGCCATCAAAGGGACAGGGTCTGGAAACACCATATATTTT.

The rearrangement joins TRBV19 to TRBJ1-1; D remains ambiguous. The V gene's germline CDR1 is LNHDA and CDR2 SQIVND (reference sequence). The CDR3 length is 15 residues. V was clipped by 1 base and J by 1 base, with 10 bases between them. The CDR3 spells CASSIVGKWNTEAFF. DNA of the CDR3: TGTGCCAGTAGTATAGTAGGCAAGTGGAACACTGAAGCTTTCTTT.

This rearrangement joins TRBV6-1 to TRBJ1-2, with D possibly being TRBD1 (5 bases). The CDR3 loop spans 14 amino acids. V was cut by 3 bases and J by 1 base, with 9 bases left in between. Germline CDR1 reads MNHNS; CDR2 reads SASEGT. The CDR3 spells CASSEQGSNYGYTF. The DNA of the CDR3 is TGTGCCAGCAGTGAGCAGGGAAGTAACTATGGCTACACCTTC.

The chain couples TRBV25-1 to TRBJ2-7; possibly TRBD2 for D (7 bases). V gave up 8 bases and J gave up 2 bases, with 16 bases separating them. This CDR3 contains 14 residues. Per the germline V gene, CDR1 is MGHDK and CDR2 is SYGVNS. The CDR3 DNA reads as TGTGCCAGCGGAGGGGGGGTAGGGGCCTACGAGCAGTACTTC. Protein sequence: CASGGGVGAYEQYF.

The rearrangement links TRBV27 to TRBJ2-3; maybe TRBD1 (5 bases). This CDR3 contains 16 residues. The V end lost 1 base, the J end lost 3 bases, and 14 bases lay between the germline ends. Germline CDR1 is MNHEY and CDR2 is SMNVEV (reference sequence). In DNA, the CDR3 is TGTGCCAGCAGTTTATGGCCCAGGGTAGGAACAGATACGCAGTATTTT. Its protein is CASSLWPRVGTDTQYF.